This TCR beta chain stems from a study of blood T cell repertoires in COVID-19 (dated by TCRdb to 2018 to 2021). A note on the overall study: Samples from collaborators originated in the United States, Italy and Spain and spanned both the acute and convalescent phases of COVID-19. The samples were drawn from two sources: the first 160 participants of the ongoing ImmuneRACE study, and 950 to 1,500 subjects contributed by 6 global collaborators. The repertoires were released in a freely available public database intended as a resource for research on the immune response to SARS-CoV-2. Subjects who had been exposed to COVID-19, were actively infected with it, or had recovered from it provided the deeply sampled blood TCRbeta repertoires that made up the dataset. A de-identified subject ID, COVID-19 status, age in years and sex were almost always included in the sample metadata. HLA class I and class II types, where available, came from metadata supplied by the sample provider rather than from assay-based typing. The prospective study material was composed of cDNA or gDNA derived from T cells, B-cell-depleted T cells, or PBMCs. The full study reports these points: The quantity of clinical and demographic metadata differed by source and by participant and was supplied without curation.

V is cut by 0 bases and J by 6 bases, and the space between the germline ends is 8 bases. The germline V gene provides CDR1 MRHNA and CDR2 SNTAGT. The CDR3 covers 13 residues, taking in both the cysteine and the phenylalanine. The kept DNA is CDR3 alone, 39 bases in frame from the first base. Whole blood was collected in K2EDTA tubes by collaborating institutions according to the institutions' own protocols. For TCRbeta analysis, collaborators shipped samples as frozen whole blood, isolated PBMCs, or DNA extracted from either of those sample types. TCRbeta CDR3 regions were amplified from genomic DNA using the immunoSEQ Assay, a bias-controlled multiplex PCR. On the authors' methods: The number of nucleated cells in each sample was estimated from the amplification of reference gene primers within the assay. To quantify the absolute abundance of each unique TCRbeta CDR3 rearrangement, sequence reads were collapsed and filtered. For each sample, productive Simpson clonality was calculated as the square root of Simpson's diversity index across productive rearrangements. TCRdb re-hosts the immuneACCESS table, in-frame sequences only. Its copies lack some clones; in the studies checked, an unresolved V gene accounts for under half of them, and the cause for the rest is not known. V and J calls and clone size come straight from that table; D and trimming were deduced from the DNA. The sample table records about 240,000 clones; roughly 80% of these occur just once. The ten biggest clones cover roughly 3.2% of the sample.

This clone was seen once. Its antigen is unknown. Base quality data are lacking; no much larger clone is found one base away. Sequences were obtained from peripheral blood. The sequence links TRBV6-4 to TRBJ1-1, and perhaps TRBD1 as D gene, on 5 matching bases. The TCR comes from a woman aged 18-30 years with acute or convalescent COVID-19. The sequence in DNA is TGTGCCAGCAGTGACTCTCCGGGGGCTGAAGCTTTCTTT. Translated, it reads CASSDSPGAEAFF.